This is a list of T cell receptor beta chains from one sample in a study of T cell responses to AZD1222 COVID-19 vaccine. The assay was immunoSEQ multiplex PCR, and TCRdb's table has in-frame clones only and misses some. This table holds approximately 140,000 clones, less than 95% found once. Source: peripheral blood, taken 28 days after the second dose of the MenACWY control vaccine. These receptors were obtained from an adult who received the MenACWY meningococcal vaccine as a control. Each CDR3 is given with its conserved first and last residue. The D gene is left open where the match is weak. The size entry is marked missing in some rows and otherwise reads once, few, many or a size class.

CDR3	DNA	length	V	size	J	D
CASSKPGLVGDEQFF	TGTGCCAGCAGCAAACCGGGACTAGTTGGCGATGAGCAGTTCTTC	15	TRBV28	NA	TRBJ2-1	TRBD2
CASSYSGQGAYEQYF	TGTGCCAGCAGTTACTCGGGACAGGGGGCGTACGAGCAGTACTTC	15	TRBV6-5	NA	TRBJ2-7	TRBD1
CSVLAGNYNEQFF	TGCAGCGTACTAGCGGGAAATTACAATGAGCAGTTCTTC	13	TRBV29-1	NA	TRBJ2-1	TRBD2
CASSRPARDEQYF	TGTGCCAGCAGCCGACCTGCGCGGGACGAGCAGTACTTC	13	TRBV7-9	NA	TRBJ2-7	NA
CAISEGATHEQYF	TGTGCCATCAGTGAAGGGGCCACCCACGAGCAGTACTTC	13	TRBV10-3	NA	TRBJ2-7	NA
CASSEPGTRVKQYF	TGTGCCAGTAGTGAGCCGGGAACACGCGTCAAGCAGTACTTC	14	TRBV19	NA	TRBJ2-7	NA
CASSSVSGANVLTF	TGTGCCAGCAGCTCGGTCTCTGGGGCCAACGTCCTGACTTTC	14	TRBV7-2	once	TRBJ2-6	NA
CASSFPPGQGGTDTQYF	TGTGCCAGCAGCTTCCCCCCGGGACAGGGAGGCACAGATACGCAGTATTTT	17	TRBV7-9	few	TRBJ2-3	TRBD1
CASSTTGGGGEKLFF	TGCGCCAGCAGCACCACAGGGGGCGGTGGGGAAAAACTGTTTTTT	15	TRBV5-1	NA	TRBJ1-4	TRBD1
CASIMTGGNEKLFF	TGTGCCAGCATCATGACAGGGGGGAATGAAAAACTGTTTTTT	14	TRBV5-6	NA	TRBJ1-4	TRBD1
CASSYAGRLAFF	TGTGCCAGCAGTTACGCGGGTCGTCTAGCTTTCTTT	12	TRBV6-5	NA	TRBJ1-1	NA
CASSLGQINEQFF	TGTGCCAGCAGCTTAGGCCAGATCAATGAGCAGTTCTTC	13	TRBV7-2	NA	TRBJ2-1	NA
CASSGSGSWETQYF	TGTGCCAGTAGTGGTAGCGGGAGCTGGGAGACCCAGTACTTC	14	TRBV19	NA	TRBJ2-5	TRBD2
CASSPDRVYQPQHF	TGTGCCAGCAGTCCCGACAGGGTTTATCAGCCCCAGCATTTT	14	TRBV2	NA	TRBJ1-5	TRBD1
CASQQTSGSSYEQYF	TGTGCCAGCCAGCAAACCAGCGGGAGCTCCTACGAGCAGTACTTC	15	TRBV21-1	once	TRBJ2-7	NA
CASSIGGQRLAAFF	TGTGCCAGTAGTATTGGAGGACAGCGTCTGGCAGCTTTCTTT	14	TRBV19	NA	TRBJ1-1	NA
CASSYSMQGQTKNIQYF	TGTGCCAGCAGTTACTCGATGCAGGGGCAAACCAAAAACATTCAGTACTTC	17	TRBV6-2/TRBV6-3	NA	TRBJ2-4	NA
CASSPNRDSNTEAFF	TGTGCCAGCAGCCCCAACAGAGACTCGAACACTGAAGCTTTCTTT	15	TRBV7-2	NA	TRBJ1-1	NA
CASSVVGGVSNTIYF	TGTGCCAGCAGCGTAGTAGGGGGGGTGAGCAACACCATATATTTT	15	TRBV9	NA	TRBJ1-3	NA
CASSIPGIGNQPQHF	TGTGCCAGTAGTATTCCGGGGATAGGCAATCAGCCCCAGCATTTT	15	TRBV19	NA	TRBJ1-5	NA
CASSEQGLGYTF	TGTGCCAGCAGTGAACAGGGATTGGGCTACACCTTC	12	TRBV25-1	NA	TRBJ1-2	NA
CASSITGRGNQPQHF	TGTGCCAGTAGTATAACGGGTCGAGGGAATCAGCCCCAGCATTTT	15	TRBV19	NA	TRBJ1-5	NA
CASNREGGEETQYF	TGTGCCAGCAACCGAGAGGGGGGGGAAGAGACCCAGTACTTC	14	TRBV21-1	NA	TRBJ2-5	NA
CASSLVPGRPSGNTIYF	TGTGCCAGCAGCTTAGTCCCTGGACGCCCCTCTGGAAACACCATATATTTT	17	TRBV7-2	NA	TRBJ1-3	NA
CASSPQWGSYGYTF	TGTGCCAGCAGCCCCCAGTGGGGGAGCTATGGCTACACCTTC	14	TRBV7-9	NA	TRBJ1-2	NA
CASSPPSQGHRTEAFF	TGTGCCAGCTCACCACCATCCCAGGGTCATCGAACTGAAGCTTTCTTT	16	TRBV18	once	TRBJ1-1	NA
CASSYGTSGDNEQFF	TGTGCCAGCAGCTACGGGACTAGCGGAGACAATGAGCAGTTCTTC	15	TRBV7-3	NA	TRBJ2-1	TRBD2
CSASPRQGIGELFF	TGCAGTGCTAGTCCCCGACAGGGGATCGGGGAGCTGTTTTTT	14	TRBV20-1	NA	TRBJ2-2	TRBD1
CASSIPGVQTGELFF	TGTGCCAGTAGTATTCCGGGGGTCCAAACCGGGGAGCTGTTTTTT	15	TRBV19	NA	TRBJ2-2	NA
CSASLDSGTQETQYF	TGCAGTGCTAGTTTGGACAGTGGAACTCAAGAGACCCAGTACTTC	15	TRBV20-1	few	TRBJ2-5	NA
CASSLQTDSPLHF	TGTGCCAGCAGTTTGCAGACAGACTCACCCCTCCACTTT	13	TRBV27	NA	TRBJ1-6	NA
CASTPDRDRASYEQYF	TGTGCCAGCACGCCGGACCGGGACAGGGCCTCCTACGAGCAGTACTTC	16	TRBV21-1	NA	TRBJ2-7	NA
CASSLATGGGNTIYF	TGTGCCAGCAGCTTAGCGACAGGGGGTGGAAACACCATATATTTT	15	TRBV7-2	NA	TRBJ1-3	TRBD1
CASSQQSTPVQPQHF	TGTGCCAGCAGCCAACAGTCGACACCCGTACAGCCCCAGCATTTT	15	TRBV16	NA	TRBJ1-5	NA
CASSKQGSSTDTQYF	TGTGCCAGCAGCAAACAGGGCTCTAGCACAGATACGCAGTATTTT	15	TRBV21-1	NA	TRBJ2-3	NA
CAGQSGSYEQYF	TGTGCCGGTCAGTCTGGCTCCTACGAGCAGTACTTC	12	TRBV30	NA	TRBJ2-7	NA
CASSQYRVGADTQYF	TGTGCCAGCAGTCAATACAGGGTTGGGGCAGATACGCAGTATTTT	15	TRBV27	NA	TRBJ2-3	NA
CASSEYVADTQYF	TGCGCCAGCAGTGAGTATGTGGCAGATACGCAGTATTTT	13	TRBV10-1	once	TRBJ2-3	NA
CASSYSSPKREPLYF	TGTGCCAGCAGTTACTCGTCCCCGAAGCGGGAGCCCCTGTACTTC	15	TRBV6-5	NA	TRBJ2-7	TRBD2
CASSFQALDSGNTIYF	TGTGCCAGCAGCTTTCAGGCACTGGACTCTGGAAACACCATATATTTT	16	TRBV5-6	NA	TRBJ1-3	NA
CAWSVSGYGYTF	TGTGCCTGGAGTGTATCGGGCTATGGCTACACCTTC	12	TRBV30	NA	TRBJ1-2	NA
CASSLVTGVYNNEQFF	TGTGCCAGCAGCTTAGTCACGGGAGTGTATAACAATGAGCAGTTCTTC	16	TRBV7-9	once	TRBJ2-1	NA
CASSPRLAGPANTGELFF	TGTGCCAGCAGCCCGCGCTTGGCCGGTCCCGCGAACACCGGGGAGCTGTTTTTT	18	TRBV11-2	NA	TRBJ2-2	NA
CASSQVSGLADEQYF	TGTGCCAGCAGCCAAGTATCTGGACTTGCAGACGAGCAGTACTTC	15	TRBV3-1/TRBV3-2	NA	TRBJ2-7	NA
CASSRGTTNEKLFF	TGTGCCAGCAGCCGCGGGACAACTAATGAAAAACTGTTTTTT	14	TRBV2	once	TRBJ1-4	NA
CSVEDLGPGYTF	TGCAGCGTTGAAGATCTCGGACCGGGCTACACCTTC	12	TRBV29-1	NA	TRBJ1-2	NA
CATSEDHNYGYTF	TGTGCCACCAGTGAGGACCATAACTATGGCTACACCTTC	13	TRBV24-1	NA	TRBJ1-2	NA